A single sample gave rise to the 14 T cell receptor beta chains below, sequenced in a study of blood T cell repertoires in COVID-19. The protocol was immunoSEQ multiplex PCR, while the TCRdb copy is restricted to in-frame clones and leaves out a portion. The sample carries approximately 150,000 clones, more than 75% recorded once. Sequenced: peripheral blood. The source of these receptors is a woman aged 45-65 years with acute or convalescent COVID-19.

This sequence joins TRBV7-3 and TRBJ2-2, with 10 bases lining up with TRBD2. This CDR3 is 16 amino acids long. CDR1 is SGHTA and CDR2 is FQGTGA in the germline V gene. J was trimmed by 5 bases and V by 0 bases; bases with no gene match: 3. CDR3 nucleotide sequence: TGTGCCAGCAGCTTAACTAGCGGGGGGAGAACCGGGGAGCTGTTTTTT. Amino acid sequence: CASSLTSGGRTGELFF.

The chain links TRBV5-4 to TRBJ2-5; 7 bases map to TRBD1. Germline V gene sequence: CDR1 SGHNT, CDR2 YYREEE (reference sequence). The J segment lost 5 bases and the V segment lost 2 bases, leaving 3 bases of the junction unmatched. The CDR3 runs 13 residues. Here the CDR3 reads CASSFQGDETQYF. CDR3 DNA sequence: TGTGCCAGCAGCTTTCAGGGGGACGAGACCCAGTACTTC.

This clone showed up just a few times. The chain joins TRBV7-9 to TRBJ2-3; D gene ambiguous. This CDR3 is 13 amino acids long. V lost 5 bases to trimming and J lost 4 bases, with 10 bases between them. Germline CDR1 and CDR2: SEHNR and FQNEAQ (reference sequence). For the CDR3, the DNA is TGTGCCAGCAGCCCCCTTTCCCCAGATACGCAGTATTTT. Amino acid sequence: CASSPLSPDTQYF. The full variable domain, rest sourced from reference TRBV7-9 and TRBJ2-3, is DTGVSQNPRHKITKRGQNVTFRCDPISEHNRLYWYRQTLGQGPEFLTYFQNEAQLEKSRLLSDRFSAERPKGSFSTLEIQRTEQGDSAMYLCASSPLSPDTQYFGPGTRLTVL.

J is TRBJ2-7 and V is TRBV2, with D hard to call. With 4 bases removed from V and 3 bases from J, the gap between germline ends came to 4 bases. Germline V CDR1 and CDR2: SNHLY, FYNNEI. The CDR3 contains 11 residues. The CDR3 DNA reads as TGTGCCAGCAGTGGACACTACGAGCAGTACTTC. This translates into CASSGHYEQYF. Full variable domain (missing parts from reference TRBV2 and TRBJ2-7): EPEVTQTPSHQVTQMGQEVILRCVPISNHLYFYWYRQILGQKVEFLVSFYNNEISEKSEIFDDQFSVERPDGSNFTLKIRSTKLEDSAMYFCASSGHYEQYFGPGTRLTVT.

The chain carries TRBV23-1 and TRBJ2-3; D call uncertain. TRBV23-1 is identified as an open reading frame with a role that is uncertain. This CDR3 has 12 amino acids. V lost 8 bases and J lost 7, with 13 bases in between. The CDR3 sequence is CASRYWSNTQYF. The CDR3 coding sequence is TGCGCCAGCCGTTATTGGAGCAATACGCAGTATTTT.

V gene TRBV10-1 combines with J gene TRBJ2-1; weak D call: TRBD2 (6 bases). Trimming removed 6 bases from V and 1 base from J, with 16 bases in between. The CDR3 loop spans 16 amino acids. CDR1 is WNHNN, CDR2 SYGVQD, per germline (reference sequence). The CDR3 reads CASSATRKGSYNEQFF. The CDR3 DNA is TGCGCCAGCAGCGCGACTAGAAAAGGATCCTACAATGAGCAGTTCTTC.

The J gene is TRBJ2-3, the V gene TRBV18; perhaps TRBD1 as D (6 bases). V lost 6 bases to trimming and J lost 5 bases, with 24 bases between them. The CDR3 spans 17 residues. Germline V gives CDR1 KGHSH, CDR2 LQKENI. The CDR3 nucleotides read TGTGCCAGCTCCCGCAGCCAGGGGCTTATTGAGGGAGATACGCAGTATTTT. It yields the protein CASSRSQGLIEGDTQYF.

The chain links TRBV5-3 to TRBJ1-5; D is uncertain. TRBV5-3 is labeled an ORF, and its function is uncertain. V lost 0 bases to trimming and J lost 9 bases, with 10 bases between them. The CDR3 is made up of 13 amino acids. CDR3: CARSLATTRPQHF. CDR3 nucleotide sequence: TGTGCCAGAAGCTTGGCCACTACACGGCCCCAGCATTTT.

V is TRBV6-2 or TRBV6-3 and J is TRBJ2-1, with 9 bases aligning to TRBD2. V was pared by 4 bases and J by 3 bases, with 4 bases of the junction left unmatched. This CDR3 is 15 amino acids long. CDR1 is MNHEY and CDR2 is SVGEGT in the germline V gene. The CDR3 is CASSSGGGDYNEQFF. Written as DNA, the CDR3 is TGTGCCAGCAGTTCGGGCGGGGGGGACTACAATGAGCAGTTCTTC.

The V call is TRBV7-2, the J call TRBJ1-1, with TRBD1 as a possible D gene (5 bases). CDR3 size: 14 residues. Trimming left V 3 bases short and J 2 bases short, with 10 bases between. Germline loops: CDR1 SGHTA, CDR2 FQGNSA. DNA for the CDR3: TGTGCCAGCAGCTTTCAAGGGGATAACACTGAAGCTTTCTTT. Encoded protein: CASSFQGDNTEAFF.

This clone showed up just once. This rearrangement joins TRBV18 to TRBJ1-1; no reliable D call. V lost 6 bases and J 4 bases, leaving 15 bases between the germline ends. The CDR3 consists of 14 residues. Germline assignment: CDR1 KGHSH and CDR2 LQKENI. CDR3 nucleotides: TGTGCCAGCTCCCCGTCGGGGAGTATCACTGAAGCTTTCTTT. It translates to CASSPSGSITEAFF. Full variable domain (missing parts from reference TRBV18 and TRBJ1-1): NAGVMQNPRHLVRRRGQEARLRCSPMKGHSHVYWYRQLPEEGLKFMVYLQKENIIDESGMPKERFSAEFPKEGPSILRIQQVVRGDSAAYFCASSPSGSITEAFFGQGTRLTVV.

This chain uses TRBV30 with TRBJ1-6; maybe TRBD1 (5 bases). This CDR3 spans 14 amino acids. With 7 bases removed from V and 9 bases from J, the gap between germline ends came to 19 bases. Germline values: CDR1 GTSNPN, CDR2 SVGIG (reference sequence). The CDR3 spells CAFLYQGPSSPLHF. The CDR3 DNA follows: TGTGCCTTTCTCTACCAGGGCCCCAGTTCACCCCTCCACTTT.

The chain carries TRBV19 and TRBJ1-2; D call uncertain. The CDR3 totals 14 residues. Germline CDR1 reads LNHDA; CDR2 reads SQIVND (reference sequence). Trimming pared 5 bases from V and 0 bases from J, leaving 10 bases between. The CDR3 coding sequence is TGTGCCAGTAGTCGCGCCGGGTCTAACTATGGCTACACCTTC. Protein sequence: CASSRAGSNYGYTF.

The chain recombines TRBV3-1 (or the pseudogene TRBV3-2) with TRBJ1-6; the D is unclear. The CDR3 consists of 14 residues. Per the germline V gene, CDR1 is LGHDT and CDR2 is YNNKEL (reference sequence). V lost 4 bases to trimming and J lost 10 bases, with 14 bases between them. DNA of the CDR3: TGTGCCAGCAGCCTCGGACTGTTTCGCTCACCCCTCCACTTT. Encoded protein: CASSLGLFRSPLHF.